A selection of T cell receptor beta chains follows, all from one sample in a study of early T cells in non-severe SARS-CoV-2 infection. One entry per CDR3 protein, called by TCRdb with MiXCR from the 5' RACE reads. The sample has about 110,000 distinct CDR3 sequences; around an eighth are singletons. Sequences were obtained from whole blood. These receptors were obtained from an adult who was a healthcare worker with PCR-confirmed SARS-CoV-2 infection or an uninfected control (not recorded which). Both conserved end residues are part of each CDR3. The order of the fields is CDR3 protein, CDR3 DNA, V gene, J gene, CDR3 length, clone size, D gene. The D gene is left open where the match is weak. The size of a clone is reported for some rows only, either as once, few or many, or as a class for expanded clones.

CASSRKGQSITGELFF	TGTGCCAGCAGCCGGAAGGGACAAAGCATCACCGGGGAGCTGTTTTTT	TRBV7-8	TRBJ2-2	16	NA	NA
CASSQGSEGYTF	TGTGCCAGCTCCCAAGGGAGCGAAGGCTACACCTTC	TRBV18	TRBJ1-2	12	few	NA
CASSTGGSSYNEQFF	TGTGCCAGCAGTACCGGGGGGAGCTCCTACAATGAGCAGTTCTTC	TRBV11-1	TRBJ2-1	15	few	TRBD2
CASTQPLVPSGANVLTF	TGTGCCAGCACCCAACCACTAGTGCCCTCTGGGGCCAACGTCCTGACTTTC	TRBV6-6	TRBJ2-6	17	NA	NA
CASSVQDRSPDTQYF	TGCGCCAGCAGCGTTCAAGATAGGTCCCCAGATACGCAGTATTTT	TRBV4-1	TRBJ2-3	15	many	NA
CAITVQDRGPYEQYF	TGTGCCATCACGGTGCAGGACAGGGGGCCATACGAGCAGTACTTC	TRBV10-3	TRBJ2-7	15	NA	TRBD1
CASTYLPSGTDTQYF	TGTGCCAGCACCTACCTTCCGTCGGGCACAGATACGCAGTATTTT	TRBV5-5	TRBJ2-3	15	many	NA
CASTTGTSGSSSYEQYF	TGTGCCAGCACGACAGGGACCAGCGGGAGCTCCTCCTACGAGCAGTACTTC	TRBV7-9	TRBJ2-7	17	few	NA
CASSLNWEDQPQHF	TGTGCCAGCAGCTTAAACTGGGAAGATCAGCCCCAGCATTTT	TRBV7-9	TRBJ1-5	14	many	NA
CSARVYVSQETQYF	TGCAGTGCTAGAGTTTATGTCAGCCAAGAGACCCAGTACTTC	TRBV20-1	TRBJ2-5	14	many	NA
CASSYSHEQYF	TGTGCCAGCAGTTACTCCCACGAGCAGTACTTC	TRBV6-5	TRBJ2-7	11	many	NA
CASSHGRAASSYEQYF	TGTGCCAGCAGCCACGGACGGGCGGCTAGCTCCTACGAGCAGTACTTC	TRBV5-6	TRBJ2-7	16	NA	NA
CASSLEGQINNEQFF	TGTGCCAGCAGTTTGGAGGGACAGATAAACAATGAGCAGTTCTTC	TRBV28	TRBJ2-1	15	NA	NA
CASRGQNYGYTF	TGTGCCAGTCGGGGGCAGAACTATGGCTACACCTTC	TRBV2	TRBJ1-2	12	NA	NA
CASSQERGSNTGELFF	TGTGCCAGCAGCCAAGAGAGAGGGTCGAACACCGGGGAGCTGTTTTTT	TRBV3-1	TRBJ2-2	16	NA	NA
CASSLGSAGLEQYF	TGCGCCAGCAGCTTGGGGTCGGCAGGGCTCGAGCAGTACTTC	TRBV5-1	TRBJ2-7	14	few	NA
CASSLGISGNRDTQYF	TGTGCCAGCAGCTTAGGGATTAGCGGGAATAGAGATACGCAGTATTTT	TRBV11-2	TRBJ2-3	16	few	TRBD2
CASGQVNTGELFF	TGCGCCAGCGGACAGGTCAACACCGGGGAGCTGTTTTTT	TRBV5-1	TRBJ2-2	13	few	TRBD1
CASSLGALGNTIYF	TGTGCCAGCAGCCTGGGAGCTCTTGGAAACACCATATATTTT	TRBV4-2	TRBJ1-3	14	few	NA
CASSSRPRASTDTQYF	TGTGCCAGCAGCTCCCGGCCTCGTGCTAGCACAGATACGCAGTATTTT	TRBV7-6	TRBJ2-3	16	NA	NA
CASTGERRDEQFF	TGTGCCAGTACTGGGGAGAGGCGCGATGAGCAGTTCTTC	TRBV19	TRBJ2-1	13	NA	NA
CASSELPGQLTQYF	TGTGCCAGCTCAGAACTCCCGGGACAGCTTACGCAGTATTTT	TRBV18	TRBJ2-3	14	many	TRBD1
CASSAPYGYTF	TGTGCCAGCAGTGCCCCTTATGGCTACACCTTC	TRBV2	TRBJ1-2	11	NA	NA
CASSLAANTEAFF	TGTGCCAGCAGTTTAGCAGCGAACACTGAAGCTTTCTTT	TRBV12-3/TRBV12-4	TRBJ1-1	13	many	NA
CASSTPLAGRFYNEQFF	TGCGCCAGCAGCACCCCCCTAGCGGGACGTTTCTACAATGAGCAGTTCTTC	TRBV5-1	TRBJ2-1	17	few	TRBD2
CASSRVGNEQFF	TGTGCCAGCAGCCGGGTTGGAAATGAGCAGTTCTTC	TRBV27	TRBJ2-1	12	many	NA
CASSFNGNGNQPQHF	TGCGCCAGCAGCTTCAACGGCAATGGCAATCAGCCCCAGCATTTT	TRBV5-1	TRBJ1-5	15	NA	NA
CASSPYPLEPQHF	TGTGCCAGCAGTCCGTACCCTCTTGAGCCCCAGCATTTT	TRBV12-3/TRBV12-4	TRBJ1-5	13	many	NA
CASVEAGEGYTF	TGTGCCAGCGTCGAGGCAGGGGAGGGGTACACCTTC	TRBV7-9	TRBJ1-2	12	NA	NA
CSVEGWGGGTDTQYF	TGCAGCGTTGAAGGTTGGGGGGGCGGGACAGATACGCAGTATTTT	TRBV29-1	TRBJ2-3	15	NA	NA
CASTRTGRQTQYF	TGTGCCAGCACCCGGACAGGGCGGCAGACCCAGTACTTC	TRBV12-3/TRBV12-4	TRBJ2-5	13	few	TRBD1
CASSPDRIIGYTF	TGTGCCAGCAGCCCAGACAGGATCATCGGCTACACCTTC	TRBV12-3/TRBV12-4	TRBJ1-2	13	medium-sized	NA
CASSLEGAKNIQYF	TGTGCCAGCAGTTTGGAAGGTGCCAAAAACATTCAGTACTTC	TRBV12-3/TRBV12-4	TRBJ2-4	14	NA	NA
CSASAQPNEKLFF	TGCAGTGCCAGTGCACAGCCTAATGAAAAACTGTTTTTT	TRBV20-1	TRBJ1-4	13	NA	NA
CASRQLAGGETQYF	TGTGCCAGCAGACAACTAGCGGGTGGAGAGACCCAGTACTTC	TRBV3-1	TRBJ2-5	14	many	TRBD2
CASSQDLESGGLDEQFF	TGTGCCAGCAGCCAAGATCTCGAGTCAGGGGGCCTAGACGAGCAGTTCTTC	TRBV4-2	TRBJ2-1	17	many	TRBD1
CAWSPGQPNTEAFF	TGTGCCTGGAGTCCGGGACAGCCAAACACTGAAGCTTTCTTT	TRBV30	TRBJ1-1	14	NA	TRBD1
CASSWGQRMNTEAFF	TGTGCCAGCAGTTGGGGACAGCGGATGAACACTGAAGCTTTCTTT	TRBV27	TRBJ1-1	15	few	TRBD1
CASSLAGGFYNEQFF	TGTGCCAGCAGCCTAGCGGGGGGTTTCTACAATGAGCAGTTCTTC	TRBV14	TRBJ2-1	15	NA	TRBD2
CASSPNGGRETQYF	TGTGCCAGCAGCCCGAATGGGGGGCGCGAGACCCAGTACTTC	TRBV7-3	TRBJ2-5	14	few	NA
CASSLQQGQGNQPQHF	TGTGCCAGCAGCTTGCAGCAGGGACAGGGGAATCAGCCCCAGCATTTT	TRBV5-6	TRBJ1-5	16	NA	TRBD1
CSASPGQVFNQPQHF	TGCAGTGCTAGCCCCGGACAGGTTTTCAATCAGCCCCAGCATTTT	TRBV20-1	TRBJ1-5	15	NA	TRBD1
CASGTLGVARETQYF	TGTGCTAGTGGTACCCTCGGGGTAGCCCGGGAGACCCAGTACTTC	TRBV12-5	TRBJ2-5	15	NA	NA
CSAGQVNTEAFF	TGCAGCGCGGGACAGGTAAACACTGAAGCTTTCTTT	TRBV29-1	TRBJ1-1	12	NA	TRBD1
CASSFSPGQGTGEQFF	TGTGCCAGCAGTTTTTCCCCGGGACAGGGGACCGGTGAGCAGTTCTTC	TRBV27	TRBJ2-1	16	few	TRBD1
CASSQGPLGRGEQFF	TGTGCCAGCAGCCAAGGGCCCCTGGGCCGGGGTGAGCAGTTCTTC	TRBV14	TRBJ2-1	15	NA	NA
CASSVGISYEQYF	TGTGCCAGCAGTGTAGGGATCTCCTACGAGCAGTACTTC	TRBV27	TRBJ2-7	13	many	NA
CAWSVRDRHLSGANVLTF	TGTGCCTGGAGTGTACGCGACAGACACCTCTCTGGGGCCAACGTCCTGACTTTC	TRBV30	TRBJ2-6	18	few	NA
CASAGLGYEQYF	TGTGCCAGCGCAGGGTTGGGCTACGAGCAGTACTTC	TRBV7-9	TRBJ2-7	12	NA	NA
CASSLFGGLQETQYF	TGTGCCAGCAGTTTATTTGGGGGGCTCCAAGAGACCCAGTACTTC	TRBV27	TRBJ2-5	15	few	NA
CASGAGGEQYF	TGTGCTAGTGGGGCAGGGGGCGAGCAGTACTTC	TRBV12-5	TRBJ2-7	11	NA	TRBD1
CASTASFPGGDRTGELFF	TGCGCCAGCACAGCATCCTTTCCAGGGGGCGATCGGACCGGGGAGCTGTTTTTT	TRBV5-1	TRBJ2-2	18	NA	TRBD1
CASSDLGLRGGEQFF	TGTGCCAGCAGTGACTTGGGTCTGCGGGGTGGTGAGCAGTTCTTC	TRBV12-3/TRBV12-4	TRBJ2-1	15	NA	NA
CASSSRALSGNTIYF	TGTGCCAGCAGTTCCAGGGCCCTCTCTGGAAACACCATATATTTT	TRBV6-5	TRBJ1-3	15	few	NA
CASRYRGSYGYTF	TGTGCCAGCAGATACCGGGGCTCCTATGGCTACACCTTC	TRBV6-5	TRBJ1-2	13	NA	NA
CASSLTGHGTYNEQFF	TGTGCCAGCAGCCTAACGGGACACGGAACCTACAATGAGCAGTTCTTC	TRBV3-1	TRBJ2-1	16	many	NA
CSVGEGNTGELFF	TGCAGCGTTGGGGAGGGGAACACCGGGGAGCTGTTTTTT	TRBV29-1	TRBJ2-2	13	NA	TRBD2
CASITYQPVRKRVGMAGELFF	TGTGCCAGTATAACATACCAACCAGTAAGGAAGCGTGTAGGTATGGCCGGGGAGCTGTTTTTT	TRBV19	TRBJ2-2	21	few	NA